The 10 T cell receptor beta chains below come from one sample, sequenced in a study of Ad26.COV2.S vaccination and SARS-CoV-2 variants. Data came from immunoSEQ multiplex PCR; TCRdb stores just in-frame clones and leaves some out. Of about 350,000 clones in the sample, roughly 90% are singletons; the top ten hold 6.4%. Treatment given: 15 to 20 received Ad26.COV2.S at low or high dose, single or two shots; about 5 received placebo; per-sample allocation not given. Repertoires come from day 63 after the first vaccine or placebo injection. This specimen was peripheral blood, taken in a trial of Ad26.COV2.S vaccine versus placebo. The receptors were sampled from a person between 18 and 59 years old who received the Ad26.COV2.S COVID-19 vaccine or a placebo.

This sequence joins TRBV9 and TRBJ2-3; D not certain. CDR1 and CDR2 (germline): SGDLS, YYNGEE. The CDR3 spans 14 residues. Trimming took 0 bases from V and 7 from J, leaving 12 bases between them. In DNA form, the CDR3 reads TGTGCCAGCAGCGTAGTGGCGGCCGACCATACGCAGTATTTT. Protein sequence: CASSVVAADHTQYF.

This clone was counted only a few times. The gene calls are TRBV27 and TRBJ2-7; 8 nucleotides line up with TRBD1. The germline CDR1 and CDR2 sequences are MNHEY and SMNVEV (reference sequence). The CDR3 extends over 13 amino acids. V lost 8 bases and J lost 3; bases outside the gene matches: 6. CDR3 DNA: TGTGCCAGCGGCGGACAGGGCCACTACGAGCAGTACTTC. Translated, it gives CASGGQGHYEQYF.

The V call is TRBV5-1, the J call TRBJ1-6; D is unresolved. Germline V gene data show CDR1 as SGHRS and CDR2 as YFSETQ. Deletions cut 8 bases from V and 6 bases from J, with 15 bases between. The CDR3 sequence is 14 residues long. CDR3 in amino acids: CASRDRYFNSPLHF. The CDR3 coding sequence is TGCGCCAGTAGGGATCGATACTTTAATTCACCCCTCCACTTT. Full variable domain (missing parts from reference TRBV5-1 and TRBJ1-6): KAGVTQTPRYLIKTRGQQVTLSCSPISGHRSVSWYQQTPGQGLQFLFEYFSETQRNKGNFPGRFSGRQFSNSRSEMNVSTLELGDSALYLCASRDRYFNSPLHFGNGTRLTVT.

This CDR3 reads CASSLVRASTDTQYF. In DNA form, the CDR3 reads TGTGCCAGCAGCTTAGTAAGGGCCAGCACAGATACGCAGTATTTT. J is TRBJ2-3 and V is TRBV7-9; D is unclear. V gave up 1 base and J gave up 0 bases, with 8 bases separating them. The CDR3 has 15 residues. Germline assignment: CDR1 SEHNR and CDR2 FQNEAQ (reference sequence).

V is TRBV7-3 and J is TRBJ1-1; TRBD1 might be the D (6 bases). Germline V CDR1 and CDR2: SGHTA, FQGTGA. CDR3 length: 14 amino acids. V lost 5 bases to trimming and J lost 4 bases, with 14 bases between them. For the CDR3, the DNA is TGTGCCAGCAGCCTGCAGGGGTCGGGCACTGAAGCTTTCTTT. Protein sequence: CASSLQGSGTEAFF. The variable domain in full, completed from reference TRBV7-3 and TRBJ1-1, reads GAGVSQTPSNKVTEKGKYVELRCDPISGHTALYWYRQSLGQGPEFLIYFQGTGAADDSGLPNDRFFAVRPEGSVSTLKIQRTERGDSAVYLCASSLQGSGTEAFFGQGTRLTVV.

V is TRBV19 and J is TRBJ1-1; a possible D gene is TRBD1 (6 bases). CDR1 is LNHDA, CDR2 SQIVND, per germline (reference sequence). The CDR3 extends over 15 amino acids. V was trimmed by 5 bases and J by 4 bases, leaving 17 bases between them. This CDR3 reads CASSATQGRGTEAFF. The CDR3 bases are TGTGCCAGTAGTGCTACACAGGGAAGGGGCACTGAAGCTTTCTTT.

This clone was recorded only once. V and J are TRBV5-1 and TRBJ2-7; D gene ambiguous. Germline V gene sequence: CDR1 SGHRS, CDR2 YFSETQ. The CDR3 sequence is 12 residues long. Trimming pared 4 bases from V and 3 bases from J, leaving 8 bases between. CDR3 amino acids: CASSPSFYEQYF. The CDR3 nucleotides read TGCGCCAGCAGCCCAAGCTTCTACGAGCAGTACTTC.

The chain links TRBV6-4 to TRBJ2-3; 9 positions match TRBD2. Germline CDR1 is MRHNA and CDR2 is SNTAGT. V trimming: 4 bases; J trimming: 6 bases; junction bases outside the gene matches: 11. This CDR3 region has 16 residues. CDR3 amino acids: CASSVQAGGDGDTQYF. CDR3 coding DNA: TGTGCCAGCAGTGTCCAAGCGGGGGGAGACGGGGATACGCAGTATTTT.

The V and J genes are TRBV6-4 and TRBJ2-5, with D unclear. The germline CDR1 and CDR2 sequences are MRHNA and SNTAGT. This CDR3 is built from 13 residues. With 4 bases removed from V and 4 bases from J, the gap between germline ends came to 10 bases. The CDR3 bases are TGTGCCAGCAGTGCCCGAGTTGGAGAGACCCAGTACTTC. Protein sequence: CASSARVGETQYF.

The chain's CDR3 is CASNLQGTYEQYF. The CDR3 DNA sequence: TGTGCCAGCAACCTACAGGGAACCTACGAGCAGTACTTC. This chain joins TRBV5-4 and TRBJ2-7, with a possible D match to TRBD1 (6 bases). The CDR3 has 13 amino acids. Trimming removed 6 bases from V and 2 bases from J, with 12 bases in between. Germline V lookup: CDR1 SGHNT, CDR2 YYREEE (reference sequence).